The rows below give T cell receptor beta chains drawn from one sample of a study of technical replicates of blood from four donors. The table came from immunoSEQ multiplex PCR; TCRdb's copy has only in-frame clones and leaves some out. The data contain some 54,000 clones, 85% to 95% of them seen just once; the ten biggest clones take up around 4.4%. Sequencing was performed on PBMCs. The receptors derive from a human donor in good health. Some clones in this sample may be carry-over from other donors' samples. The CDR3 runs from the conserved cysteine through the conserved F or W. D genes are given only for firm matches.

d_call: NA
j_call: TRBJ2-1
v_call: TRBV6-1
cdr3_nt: TGTGCCAGCAGTGAAGGGGGGCCCTACAATGAGCAGTTCTTC
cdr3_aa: CASSEGGPYNEQFF

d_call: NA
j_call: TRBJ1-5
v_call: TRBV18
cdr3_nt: TGTGCCAGCTCACCTCCTGGGACACAGAATCAGCCCCAGCATTTT
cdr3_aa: CASSPPGTQNQPQHF

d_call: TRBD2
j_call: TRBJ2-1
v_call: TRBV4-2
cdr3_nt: TGTGCCAGCAGCCAAGATCTAGCGGGAGGCCTCCCGAATGAGCAGTTCTTC
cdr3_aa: CASSQDLAGGLPNEQFF

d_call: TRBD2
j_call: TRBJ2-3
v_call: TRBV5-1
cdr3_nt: TGCGCCAGCAGCTTGGCCGAGCGGGGGGCGGGAGATACGCAGTATTTT
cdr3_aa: CASSLAERGAGDTQYF

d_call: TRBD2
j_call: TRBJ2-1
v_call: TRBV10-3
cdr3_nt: TGTGCCATCAGTGGGACTAGCGGACCCTACAATGAGCAGTTCTTC
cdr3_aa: CAISGTSGPYNEQFF

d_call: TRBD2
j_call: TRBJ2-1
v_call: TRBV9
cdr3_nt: TGTGCCAGCAGCGCGGCGGGACTAGCGGGAAACAATGAGCAGTTCTTC
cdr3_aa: CASSAAGLAGNNEQFF

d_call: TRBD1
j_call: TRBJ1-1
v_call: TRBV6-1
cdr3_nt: TGTGCCAGCAGTCCGGGGACAGGCGTCACTGAAGCTTTCTTT
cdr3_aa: CASSPGTGVTEAFF

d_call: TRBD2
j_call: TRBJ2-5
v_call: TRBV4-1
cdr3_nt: TGCGCCAGCAGCCTAAGTTATAGCGGGGGGGCCTTAGAGACCCAGTACTTC
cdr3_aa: CASSLSYSGGALETQYF

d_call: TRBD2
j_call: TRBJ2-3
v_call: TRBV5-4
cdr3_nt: TGTGCCAGCAGTCCGAGCGGGGGGGCCAAGTTTCCGCAGTATTTT
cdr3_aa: CASSPSGGAKFPQYF

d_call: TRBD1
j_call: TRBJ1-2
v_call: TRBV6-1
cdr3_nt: TGTGCCAGCAGATGGGGACAGGTTGGAGGCTACACCTTC
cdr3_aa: CASRWGQVGGYTF

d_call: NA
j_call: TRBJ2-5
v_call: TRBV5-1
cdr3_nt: TGCGCCAGCAGCACTCCGGGACTCCAAGAGACCCAGTACTTC
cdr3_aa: CASSTPGLQETQYF

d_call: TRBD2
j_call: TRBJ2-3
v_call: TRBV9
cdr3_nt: TGTGCCAGCAGCGTAGGGCGGGGGACAGATACGCAGTATTTT
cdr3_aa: CASSVGRGTDTQYF

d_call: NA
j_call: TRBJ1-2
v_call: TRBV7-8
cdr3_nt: TGTGCCAGCAGCTTAGAGCGGGGGCCTACTAACTATGGCTACACCTTC
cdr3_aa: CASSLERGPTNYGYTF

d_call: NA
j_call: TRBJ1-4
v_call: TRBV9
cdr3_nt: TGTGCCAGCAGCTTGGCAGGTAATGAAAAACTGTTTTTT
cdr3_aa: CASSLAGNEKLFF

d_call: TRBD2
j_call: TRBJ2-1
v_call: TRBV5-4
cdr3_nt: TGTGCCAGCAGCTTCGGGGGGGATGGCGGTACAGATGAGCAGTTCTTC
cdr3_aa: CASSFGGDGGTDEQFF